This TCR beta chain was documented in a study of regulatory T cells in long-lasting Graves disease. The study's findings and limits: Accuracy was perhaps lowered by the small sample size. New patients shared about 880 public clonotypes, fewer than the approximately 2,500 shared by persistent patients.

TCR beta libraries were built with iRepertoire HTBI primers and Arm-PCR of CDR3 regions. TCRdb processed the multiplex PCR reads anew with MiXCR; each CDR3 protein has one entry. Altogether roughly 300,000 distinct CDR3 sequences are present, around 19% being singletons, with the ten largest covering roughly 29%. At least ten counts were recorded for this clonotype. Its matching antigen is unknown. Time point: persistent/refractory GD, antithyroid drugs over 5 years with positive TRAb. RNA isolated from PBMCs was used to make the TCR library. J was trimmed by 5 bases and V by 5 bases; bases with no gene match: 18. Germline V gene lookup returns CDR1 SGHAT and CDR2 FQNNGV. The CDR3 loop spans 19 amino acids.

This clonotype was sampled from a female donor with Graves disease. Here the sequenced sample was peripheral blood mononuclear cells (PBMCs), taken when the disease was refractory, from a patient treated with antithyroid drugs. The V and J genes are TRBV11-2 and TRBJ2-5; 12 bases are shared with TRBD2. CDR3 amino acids: CASSMTSGGRAELTETQYF. CDR3 DNA: TGTGCCAGCAGCATGACTAGCGGGGGACGCGCCGAGTTAACGGAGACCCAGTACTTC. The full variable domain, rest sourced from reference TRBV11-2 and TRBJ2-5, is EAGVAQSPRYKIIEKRQSVAFWCNPISGHATLYWYQQILGQGPKLLIQFQNNGVVDDSQLPKDRFSAERLKGVDSTLKIQPAKLEDSAVYLCASSMTSGGRAELTETQYFGPGTRLLVL.